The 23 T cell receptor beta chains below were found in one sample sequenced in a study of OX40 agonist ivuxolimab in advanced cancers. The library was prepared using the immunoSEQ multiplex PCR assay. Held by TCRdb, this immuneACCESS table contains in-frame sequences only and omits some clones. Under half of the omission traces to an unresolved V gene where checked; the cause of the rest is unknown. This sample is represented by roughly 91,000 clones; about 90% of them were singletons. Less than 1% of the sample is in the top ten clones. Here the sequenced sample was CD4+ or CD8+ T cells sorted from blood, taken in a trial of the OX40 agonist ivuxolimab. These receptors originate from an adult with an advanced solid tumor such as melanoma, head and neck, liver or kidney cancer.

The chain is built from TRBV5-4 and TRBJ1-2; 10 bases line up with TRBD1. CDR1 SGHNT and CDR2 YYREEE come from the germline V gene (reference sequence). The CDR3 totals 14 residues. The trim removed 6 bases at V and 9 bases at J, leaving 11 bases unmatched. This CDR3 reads CASTRIGTGVSYTF. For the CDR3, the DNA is TGTGCCAGCACCCGAATAGGGACAGGGGTGAGCTACACCTTC. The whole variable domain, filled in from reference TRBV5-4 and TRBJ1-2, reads ETGVTQSPTHLIKTRGQQVTLRCSSQSGHNTVSWYQQALGQGPQFIFQYYREEENGRGNFPPRFSGLQFPNYSSELNVNALELDDSALYLCASTRIGTGVSYTFGSGTRLTVV.

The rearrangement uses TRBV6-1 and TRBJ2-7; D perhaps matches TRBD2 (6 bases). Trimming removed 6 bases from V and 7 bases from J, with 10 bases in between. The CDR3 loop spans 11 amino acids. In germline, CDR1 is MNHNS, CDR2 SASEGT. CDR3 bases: TGTGCCAGCAGGGTGGGGAGGGAGCAGTACTTC. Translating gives CASRVGREQYF.

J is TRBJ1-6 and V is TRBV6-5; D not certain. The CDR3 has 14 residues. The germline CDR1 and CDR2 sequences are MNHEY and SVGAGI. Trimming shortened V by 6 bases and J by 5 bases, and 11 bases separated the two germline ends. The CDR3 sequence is CASRSGGNNSPLHF. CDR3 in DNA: TGTGCCAGCAGGTCGGGCGGAAATAATTCACCCCTCCACTTT.

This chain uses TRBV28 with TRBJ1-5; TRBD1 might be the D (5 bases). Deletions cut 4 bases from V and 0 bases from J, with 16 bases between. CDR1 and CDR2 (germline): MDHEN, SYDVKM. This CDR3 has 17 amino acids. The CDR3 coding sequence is TGTGCCAGCAGTTCCATTTGGGACGGGTATAGCAATCAGCCCCAGCATTTT. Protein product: CASSSIWDGYSNQPQHF.

The CDR3 coding sequence is TGCGCCAGCCGTCAGAGGGGGCAAGGTGAAGCTTTCTTT. Its protein product is CASRQRGQGEAFF. The V gene is TRBV10-2, the J gene TRBJ1-1; 7 positions match TRBD1. Germline-derived CDR1 and CDR2 are WSHSY and SAAADI. The junction had 10 bases not matched to a gene; V was cut back by 8 bases and J by 7 bases. This CDR3 has 13 residues.

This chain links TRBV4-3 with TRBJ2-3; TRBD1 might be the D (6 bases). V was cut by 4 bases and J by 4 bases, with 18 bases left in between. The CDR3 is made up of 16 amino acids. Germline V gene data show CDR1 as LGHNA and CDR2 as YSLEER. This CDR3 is CASSLSPQGVADTQYF. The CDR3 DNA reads TGCGCCAGCAGCCTAAGTCCACAGGGTGTCGCAGATACGCAGTATTTT.

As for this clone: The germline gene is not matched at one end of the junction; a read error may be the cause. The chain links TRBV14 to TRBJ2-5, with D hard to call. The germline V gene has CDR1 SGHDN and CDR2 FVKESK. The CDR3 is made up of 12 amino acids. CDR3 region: CASSQNQKTQYF. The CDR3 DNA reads TGTGCCAGCAGCCAAAACCAAAAGACCCAGTACTTC.

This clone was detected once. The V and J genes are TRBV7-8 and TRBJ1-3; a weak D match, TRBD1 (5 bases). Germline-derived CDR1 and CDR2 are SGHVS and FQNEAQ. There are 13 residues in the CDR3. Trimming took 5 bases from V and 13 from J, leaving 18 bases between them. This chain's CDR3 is CASSTPGTGPIYF. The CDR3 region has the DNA TGTGCCAGCAGCACACCAGGAACGGGGCCAATATATTTT. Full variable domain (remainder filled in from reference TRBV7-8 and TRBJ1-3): GAGVSQSPRYKVAKRGQDVALRCDPISGHVSLFWYQQALGQGPEFLTYFQNEAQLDKSGLPSDRFFAERPEGSVSTLKIQRTQQEDSAVYLCASSTPGTGPIYFGEGSWLTVV.

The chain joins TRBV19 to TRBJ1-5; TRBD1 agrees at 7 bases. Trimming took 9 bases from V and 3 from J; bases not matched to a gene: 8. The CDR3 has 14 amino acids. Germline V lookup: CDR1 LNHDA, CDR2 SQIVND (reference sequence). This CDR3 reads CASRHRGANQPQHF. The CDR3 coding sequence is TGTGCCAGCCGCCACAGGGGAGCCAATCAGCCCCAGCATTTT.

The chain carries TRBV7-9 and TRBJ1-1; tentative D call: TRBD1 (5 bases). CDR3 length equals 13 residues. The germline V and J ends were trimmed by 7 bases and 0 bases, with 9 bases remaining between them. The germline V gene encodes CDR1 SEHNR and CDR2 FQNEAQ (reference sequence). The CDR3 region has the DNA TGTGCCAGCAACGGGGCGTTGAACACTGAAGCTTTCTTT. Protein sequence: CASNGALNTEAFF. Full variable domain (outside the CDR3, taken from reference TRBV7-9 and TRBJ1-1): DTGVSQNPRHKITKRGQNVTFRCDPISEHNRLYWYRQTLGQGPEFLTYFQNEAQLEKSRLLSDRFSAERPKGSFSTLEIQRTEQGDSAMYLCASNGALNTEAFFGQGTRLTVV.

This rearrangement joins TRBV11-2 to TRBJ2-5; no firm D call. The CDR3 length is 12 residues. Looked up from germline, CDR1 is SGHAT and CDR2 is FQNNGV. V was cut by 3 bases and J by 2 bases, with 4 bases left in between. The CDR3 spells CASSFIQETQYF. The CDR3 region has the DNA TGTGCCAGCAGCTTCATTCAAGAGACCCAGTACTTC.

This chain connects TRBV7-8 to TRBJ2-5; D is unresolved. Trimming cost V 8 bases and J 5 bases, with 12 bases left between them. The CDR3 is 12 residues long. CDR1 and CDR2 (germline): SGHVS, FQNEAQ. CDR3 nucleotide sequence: TGTGCCAGCTCCCAATCCTCGGAGACCCAGTACTTC. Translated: CASSQSSETQYF.

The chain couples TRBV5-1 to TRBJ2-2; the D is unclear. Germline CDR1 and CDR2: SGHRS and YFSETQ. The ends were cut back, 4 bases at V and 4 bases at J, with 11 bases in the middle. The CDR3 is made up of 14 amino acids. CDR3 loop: CASSRDSGTGELFF. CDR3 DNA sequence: TGCGCCAGCAGCAGAGATAGTGGCACCGGGGAGCTGTTTTTT. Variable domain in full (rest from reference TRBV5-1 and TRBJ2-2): KAGVTQTPRYLIKTRGQQVTLSCSPISGHRSVSWYQQTPGQGLQFLFEYFSETQRNKGNFPGRFSGRQFSNSRSEMNVSTLELGDSALYLCASSRDSGTGELFFGEGSRLTVL.

The CDR3 region has the DNA TGTGCCAGCAGCCCTCGCGGGGCTGGAAACACCATATATTTT. Protein sequence: CASSPRGAGNTIYF. The J gene is TRBJ1-3, the V gene TRBV14, with D unresolved. The CDR3 is 14 amino acids. Looked up from germline, CDR1 is SGHDN and CDR2 is FVKESK. Trimming stripped 4 bases from V and 2 bases from J, with 9 bases between. The full variable domain, rest sourced from reference TRBV14 and TRBJ1-3, is EAGVTQFPSHSVIEKGQTVTLRCDPISGHDNLYWYRRVMGKEIKFLLHFVKESKQDESGMPNNRFLAERTGGTYSTLKVQPAELEDSGVYFCASSPRGAGNTIYFGEGSWLTVV.

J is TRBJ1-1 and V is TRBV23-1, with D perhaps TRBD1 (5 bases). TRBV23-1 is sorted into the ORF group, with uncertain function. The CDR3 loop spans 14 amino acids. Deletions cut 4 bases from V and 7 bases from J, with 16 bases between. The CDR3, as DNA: TGCGCCAGCAGTCGGATTGACAGTCATTTTGAAGCTTTCTTT. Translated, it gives CASSRIDSHFEAFF.

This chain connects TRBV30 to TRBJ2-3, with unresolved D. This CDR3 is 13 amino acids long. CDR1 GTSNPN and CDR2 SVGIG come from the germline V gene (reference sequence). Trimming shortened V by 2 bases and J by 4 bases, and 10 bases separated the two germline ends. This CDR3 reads CAWSSSDADTQYF. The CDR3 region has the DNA TGTGCCTGGAGTTCCTCCGACGCAGATACGCAGTATTTT.

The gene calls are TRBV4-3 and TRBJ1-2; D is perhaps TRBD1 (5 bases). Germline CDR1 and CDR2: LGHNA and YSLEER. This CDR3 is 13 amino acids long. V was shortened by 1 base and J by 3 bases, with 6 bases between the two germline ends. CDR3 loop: CASSQAGYYGYTF. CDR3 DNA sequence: TGCGCCAGCAGCCAAGCAGGGTACTATGGCTACACCTTC.

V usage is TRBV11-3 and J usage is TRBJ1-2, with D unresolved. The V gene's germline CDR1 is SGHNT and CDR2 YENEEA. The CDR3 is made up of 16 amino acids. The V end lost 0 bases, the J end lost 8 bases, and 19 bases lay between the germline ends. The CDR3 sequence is CASSLDRVLSSMGYTF. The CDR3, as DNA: TGTGCCAGCAGCTTAGATAGAGTCTTGTCTTCTATGGGCTACACCTTC.

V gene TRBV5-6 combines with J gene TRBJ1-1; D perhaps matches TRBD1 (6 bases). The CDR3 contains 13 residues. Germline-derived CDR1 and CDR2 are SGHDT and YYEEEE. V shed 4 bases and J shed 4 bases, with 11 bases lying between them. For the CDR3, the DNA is TGTGCCAGCAGCATCGGGGGGCCCACTGAAGCTTTCTTT. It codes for CASSIGGPTEAFF.

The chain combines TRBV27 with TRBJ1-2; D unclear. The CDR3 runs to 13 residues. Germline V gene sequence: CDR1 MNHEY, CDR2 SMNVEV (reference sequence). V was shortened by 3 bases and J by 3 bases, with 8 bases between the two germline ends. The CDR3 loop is CASSFRQDYGYTF. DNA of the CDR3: TGTGCCAGCAGTTTCCGGCAGGACTATGGCTACACCTTC.

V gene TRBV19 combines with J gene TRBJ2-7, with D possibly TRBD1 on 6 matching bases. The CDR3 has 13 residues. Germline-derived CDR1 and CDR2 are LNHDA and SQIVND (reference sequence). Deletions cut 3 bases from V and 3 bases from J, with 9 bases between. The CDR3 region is CASSIGRGYEQYF. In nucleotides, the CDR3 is TGTGCCAGTAGTATCGGCAGGGGCTACGAGCAGTACTTC. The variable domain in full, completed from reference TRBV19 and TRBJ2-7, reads DGGITQSPKYLFRKEGQNVTLSCEQNLNHDAMYWYRQDPGQGLRLIYYSQIVNDFQKGDIAEGYSVSREKKESFPLTVTSAQKNPTAFYLCASSIGRGYEQYFGPGTRLTVT.

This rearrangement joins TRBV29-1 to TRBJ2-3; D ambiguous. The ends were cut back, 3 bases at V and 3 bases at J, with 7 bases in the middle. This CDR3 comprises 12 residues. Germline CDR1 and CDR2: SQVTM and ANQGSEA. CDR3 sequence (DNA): TGCAGCGTTGATCAGGATACAGATACGCAGTATTTT. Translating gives CSVDQDTDTQYF.

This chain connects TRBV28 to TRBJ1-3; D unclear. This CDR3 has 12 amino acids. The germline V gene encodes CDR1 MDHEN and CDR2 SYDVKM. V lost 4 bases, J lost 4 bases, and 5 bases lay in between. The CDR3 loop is CASSSLGNTIYF. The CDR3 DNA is TGTGCCAGCAGTTCCCTCGGAAACACCATATATTTT.